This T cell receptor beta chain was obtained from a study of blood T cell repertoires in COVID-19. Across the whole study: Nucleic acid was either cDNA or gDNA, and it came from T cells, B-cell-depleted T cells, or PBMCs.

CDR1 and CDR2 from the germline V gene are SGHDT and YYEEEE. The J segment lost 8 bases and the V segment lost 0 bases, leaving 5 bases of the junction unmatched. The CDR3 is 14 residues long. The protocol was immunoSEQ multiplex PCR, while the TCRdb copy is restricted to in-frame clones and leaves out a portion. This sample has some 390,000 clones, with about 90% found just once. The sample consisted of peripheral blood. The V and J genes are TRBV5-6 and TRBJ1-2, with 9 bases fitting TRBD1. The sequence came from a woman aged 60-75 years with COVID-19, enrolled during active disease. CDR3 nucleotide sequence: TGTGCCAGCAGCTTGGGGGACAGGGCCTTCGGCTACACCTTC. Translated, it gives CASSLGDRAFGYTF. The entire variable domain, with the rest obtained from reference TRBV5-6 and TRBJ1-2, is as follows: DAGVTQSPTHLIKTRGQQVTLRCSPKSGHDTVSWYQQALGQGPQFIFQYYEEEERQRGNFPDRFSGHQFPNYSSELNVNALLLGDSALYLCASSLGDRAFGYTFGSGTRLTVV.